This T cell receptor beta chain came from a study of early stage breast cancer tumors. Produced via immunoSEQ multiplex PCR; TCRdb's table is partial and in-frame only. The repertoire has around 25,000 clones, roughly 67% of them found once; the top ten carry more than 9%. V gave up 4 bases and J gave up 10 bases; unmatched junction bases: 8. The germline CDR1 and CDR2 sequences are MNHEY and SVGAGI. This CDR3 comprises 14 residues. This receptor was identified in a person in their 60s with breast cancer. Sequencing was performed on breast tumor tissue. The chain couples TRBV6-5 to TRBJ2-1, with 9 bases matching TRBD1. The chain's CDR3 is CASSSGTGRGEQFF. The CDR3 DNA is TGTGCCAGCAGTTCCGGGACAGGGAGAGGGGAGCAGTTCTTC.